The 25 T cell receptor beta chains listed next were all sequenced from one sample in a study of cytomegalovirus exposure and HLA in healthy donors (dated by TCRdb to the late 2010s). Receptors were amplified or captured by the immunoSEQ multiplex PCR assay. For the multiplex PCR, a mixture combining 60 forward primers for TCR Vbeta segments and 13 reverse primers for TCR Jbeta segments was used. Drawn from immuneACCESS, this table holds only the in-frame rearrangements with V and J called that TCRdb kept. Clones are partly lost; checked studies trace under half to an unresolved V gene and leave the rest unexplained. Counted in this sample were some 190,000 clones; more than 70% of them appeared once. Clones ranked in the top ten supply about 1.8% of the sample. What was sequenced was PBMCs. Receptor source: a man in his forties in good health and CMV-seropositive.

CDR3 sequence reads: CASSLEGTGSPRGGYTF. CDR3 nucleotides: TGTGCCAGCAGCTTGGAAGGGACAGGGAGCCCCAGGGGCGGCTACACCTTC. The genes are TRBV5-5 and TRBJ1-2; 9 bases line up with TRBD1. Germline V gives CDR1 SGHKS, CDR2 YYEKEE (reference sequence). The CDR3 spans 17 residues. J was trimmed by 8 bases and V by 0 bases; bases with no gene match: 14.

The table lists this clone with a count of one. V gene TRBV9 combines with J gene TRBJ1-1; weak D call: TRBD1 (5 bases). This CDR3 has 13 amino acids. From germline, CDR1 is SGDLS and CDR2 YYNGEE. Trimming took off 3 bases at V and 7 bases at J, with 13 bases between the two ends. The CDR3 DNA sequence: TGTGCCAGCAGCGCCGCGCCCGGGGGTGAAGCTTTCTTT. Amino acid sequence: CASSAAPGGEAFF.

V gene TRBV6-5 combines with J gene TRBJ1-1, with TRBD1 identical over 8 bases. The CDR3 spans 13 residues. CDR1 MNHEY and CDR2 SVGAGI come from the germline V gene. V dropped 6 bases and J dropped 3; count of bases not matched to a gene: 3. The CDR3 DNA follows: TGTGCCAGCAGCACGGACAGGGACACTGAAGCTTTCTTT. Protein sequence: CASSTDRDTEAFF.

This clone was counted only a few times. The CDR3 is CASSQGIQFSLSHEQYF. In DNA form, the CDR3 reads TGTGCCAGCAGCCAAGGTATCCAGTTTAGCCTTTCCCACGAGCAGTACTTC. V usage is TRBV14 and J usage is TRBJ2-7; unclear D gene. Trimming removed 1 base from V and 5 bases from J, with 21 bases in between. The germline CDR1 and CDR2 sequences are SGHDN and FVKESK. This CDR3 is built from 17 residues.

V and J are TRBV11-3 and TRBJ2-1; TRBD2 matches 11 bases. Germline V lookup: CDR1 SGHNT, CDR2 YENEEA. CDR3 length: 14 residues. Unmatched junction bases numbered 3, after V lost 3 bases and J lost 8 bases. The CDR3 sequence: CASSLGTSGHEQFF. CDR3 coding DNA: TGTGCCAGCAGCTTGGGGACTAGCGGCCATGAGCAGTTCTTC.

The rearrangement links TRBV13 to TRBJ2-3, with TRBD1 matching over 7 bases. The CDR3 covers 15 residues. Germline V lookup: CDR1 PRHDT, CDR2 FYEKMQ (reference sequence). The ends lost 2 bases at V and 2 bases at J; junction bases unmatched: 4. The CDR3 spells CASSLRTGTTDTQYF. In DNA, the CDR3 is TGTGCCAGCAGCTTACGGACAGGAACCACAGATACGCAGTATTTT.

V usage is TRBV29-1 and J usage is TRBJ2-5, with TRBD1 identical over 8 bases. Trimming at V came to 7 bases and at J to 5 bases, leaving 9 bases not matched to a gene. Germline CDR1 SQVTM, CDR2 ANQGSEA. CDR3 length equals 13 residues. The CDR3 here is CSGRTGQGETQYF. CDR3 DNA sequence: TGCAGCGGAAGAACCGGACAGGGTGAGACCCAGTACTTC.

This clone is a singleton in its sample. The chain has TRBV2 and TRBJ2-1; D not certain. Trimming took 8 bases from V and 4 from J, leaving 6 bases between them. The germline V gene has CDR1 SNHLY and CDR2 FYNNEI. The CDR3 is made up of 11 amino acids. The CDR3 bases are TGTGCCAGCGCTGAGTACAATGAGCAGTTCTTC. Translated, it gives CASAEYNEQFF.

The gene calls are TRBV27 and TRBJ1-1; D perhaps matches TRBD1 (5 bases). CDR3 length: 14 residues. V dropped 3 bases and J dropped 5 bases, with 13 bases sitting between them. Germline V gene data show CDR1 as MNHEY and CDR2 as SMNVEV (reference sequence). The CDR3 region is CASSFWGGGTEAFF. The CDR3 region has the DNA TGTGCCAGCAGTTTTTGGGGCGGTGGGACTGAAGCTTTCTTT.

The chain employs TRBV5-1 and TRBJ2-5; 8 bases match TRBD2. Germline V gives CDR1 SGHRS, CDR2 YFSETQ. V shed 4 bases, J shed 5 bases, and the junction held 7 bases outside the gene matches. The CDR3 is made up of 14 amino acids. The chain's CDR3 is CASSRAGVGETQYF. Here the CDR3 DNA reads TGCGCCAGCAGCCGAGCGGGAGTGGGGGAGACCCAGTACTTC.

This clone was recorded only once. This sequence joins TRBV19 and TRBJ2-5, with 9 bases that match TRBD2. With V trimmed by 2 bases and J by 5 bases, 12 bases remained unmatched. The V gene's germline CDR1 is LNHDA and CDR2 SQIVND (reference sequence). This CDR3 has 17 amino acids. The CDR3 reads CASSISSGRNLPETQYF. The CDR3 DNA is TGTGCCAGTAGTATATCGAGCGGGAGGAACCTTCCGGAGACCCAGTACTTC.

CDR3 DNA: TGCGCCAGCAGCCTGGGGGGTACAGAGACCCAGTACTTC. It encodes CASSLGGTETQYF. This chain links TRBV4-1 with TRBJ2-5; the D gene is possibly TRBD2 (6 bases). The germline CDR1 and CDR2 sequences are MGHRA and YSYEKL. There are 13 residues in the CDR3. Trimming left V 4 bases short and J 4 bases short, with 10 bases between.

The chain couples TRBV29-1 to TRBJ2-3; TRBD2 matches 8 bases. The V gene end was trimmed by 4 bases and the J gene end by 1 base; junction bases not matched to a gene: 7. Germline V CDR1 and CDR2: SQVTM, ANQGSEA. The CDR3 covers 15 residues. The CDR3 here is CSVAGLVSGTDTQYF. Written as DNA, the CDR3 is TGCAGCGTTGCGGGACTAGTATCCGGCACAGATACGCAGTATTTT.

The rearrangement joins TRBV5-6 to TRBJ2-7; a weak D match, TRBD2 (5 bases). There are 15 residues in the CDR3. CDR1 is SGHDT, CDR2 YYEEEE, per germline. V shed 2 bases and J shed 5 bases, with 17 bases lying between them. CDR3 bases: TGTGCCAGCAGCTTAAGCGGAGTCGTCCGTGACGAGCAGTACTTC. This encodes CASSLSGVVRDEQYF.

This chain connects TRBV30 to TRBJ1-1, with D possibly being TRBD1 (5 bases). Germline values: CDR1 GTSNPN, CDR2 SVGIG (reference sequence). Trimming removed 3 bases from V and 7 bases from J, with 9 bases in between. CDR3 size: 11 residues. The CDR3 DNA reads TGTGCCTGGAGCCGACAGTATGAAGCTTTCTTT. It is translated as CAWSRQYEAFF.

The rearrangement uses TRBV9 and TRBJ2-7; D is uncertain. The length of the CDR3 is 14 residues. Germline V CDR1 and CDR2: SGDLS, YYNGEE. Trimming left V 0 bases short and J 0 bases short, with 7 bases between. CDR3 nucleotides: TGTGCCAGCAGCGTAGCTACCTCCTCCTACGAGCAGTACTTC. Translating it yields CASSVATSSYEQYF.

This clone was recorded once. V and J are TRBV5-6 and TRBJ1-6, with no clear D. The CDR3 runs to 15 residues. Germline CDR1 and CDR2: SGHDT and YYEEEE. V was clipped by 4 bases and J by 10 bases, with 18 bases between them. CDR3 in DNA: TGTGCCAGCAGCCTCTCCGGGGTCCCTTACTCACCCCTCCACTTT. This sequence encodes CASSLSGVPYSPLHF.

This clone appeared once. The rearrangement uses TRBV11-2 and TRBJ2-5, with 8 bases aligning to TRBD2. Per the germline V gene, CDR1 is SGHAT and CDR2 is FQNNGV. The CDR3 is made up of 13 amino acids. J was trimmed by 3 bases and V by 5 bases; bases with no gene match: 2. The CDR3 nucleotides are TGTGCCAGCAGCAGCGGGAGAGAAGAGACCCAGTACTTC. Its protein is CASSSGREETQYF.

The V call is TRBV4-3, the J call TRBJ2-3, with TRBD1 identical over 9 bases. The V and J ends lost 4 bases and 2 bases, in that order; junction bases with no gene match: 13. This CDR3 spans 18 amino acids. The germline CDR1 and CDR2 sequences are LGHNA and YSLEER. Here the CDR3 reads CASSRSPTGGSYTDTQYF. The CDR3 nucleotides are TGCGCCAGCAGCCGATCACCCACAGGGGGCTCTTACACAGATACGCAGTATTTT.

CDR3 residues: CASSKGAAETQYF. The CDR3 DNA reads as TGTGCCAGCAGCAAAGGCGCCGCGGAGACCCAGTACTTC. The V gene is TRBV21-1, the J gene TRBJ2-5; the D call of TRBD2 is as the table states it, not checked on the DNA. TRBV21-1 is reported as a pseudogene. The CDR3 loop spans 13 amino acids.

The chain combines TRBV7-9 with TRBJ1-3; weak D call: TRBD1 (6 bases). Trimming pared 5 bases from V and 0 bases from J, leaving 14 bases between. CDR1 SEHNR and CDR2 FQNEAQ come from the germline V gene (reference sequence). The CDR3 covers 16 residues. CDR3 bases: TGTGCCAGCAGCAGTTCAACAGGGTTCTCTGGAAACACCATATATTTT. It specifies CASSSSTGFSGNTIYF.

V is TRBV7-9 and J is TRBJ2-7, with D tentatively TRBD2 (7 bases). Germline lookup yields CDR1 SEHNR and CDR2 FQNEAQ (reference sequence). CDR3 length: 15 residues. V was clipped by 2 bases and J by 0 bases, with 11 bases between them. The CDR3 nucleotides are TGTGCCAGCAGCTTAAGGGGGGGAAGCTCCTACGAGCAGTACTTC. Amino acids: CASSLRGGSSYEQYF.

The chain recombines TRBV18 with TRBJ2-1, with D perhaps TRBD1 (6 bases). V was shortened by 3 bases and J by 5 bases, with 11 bases between the two germline ends. The CDR3 is made up of 14 amino acids. CDR1 is KGHSH and CDR2 is LQKENI in the germline V gene. For the CDR3, the DNA is TGTGCCAGCTCACCTTGGGCAGGGGACAATGAGCAGTTCTTC. Its protein is CASSPWAGDNEQFF. The full variable domain, rest sourced from reference TRBV18 and TRBJ2-1, is NAGVMQNPRHLVRRRGQEARLRCSPMKGHSHVYWYRQLPEEGLKFMVYLQKENIIDESGMPKERFSAEFPKEGPSILRIQQVVRGDSAAYFCASSPWAGDNEQFFGPGTRLTVL.

J is TRBJ2-3 and V is TRBV5-6; 9 bases are a match to TRBD1. Trimming cost V 6 bases and J 2 bases; bases outside gene matches: 4. Germline assignment: CDR1 SGHDT and CDR2 YYEEEE. The CDR3 extends over 14 amino acids. The DNA for the CDR3 is TGTGCCAGCAAGTGGACAGGGGCCACAGATACGCAGTATTTT. It codes for CASKWTGATDTQYF.

This clone was detected a few times. The chain employs TRBV28 and TRBJ2-7, with D possibly being TRBD2 (6 bases). V lost 3 bases to trimming and J lost 7 bases, with 7 bases between them. Germline CDR1 and CDR2: MDHEN and SYDVKM. The CDR3 runs to 11 residues. In nucleotides, the CDR3 is TGTGCCAGCAGTTTCGGACTAGAGCAGTACTTC. Its protein product is CASSFGLEQYF.